The 16 T cell receptor beta chains presented below share a single source sample, sequenced in a study of tumor-infiltrating lymphocytes in primary liver carcinoma. A primer matching the constant region was used to make TCR beta cDNA from approximately 520 ng of total RNA. A slightly modified ARM-PCR protocol with three nested multiplex PCR rounds produced these TCR beta libraries. TRBV1-TRBV30 forward primers paired with a C-beta reverse primer were used in the first two PCR rounds, which ran about 11 cycles each. TCRdb reprocessed the multiplex PCR reads with MiXCR, giving one entry per CDR3 protein. The data contain approximately 100,000 distinct CDR3 sequences, around two thirds of them singletons. From unsorted bulk tissue weighing roughly 17-31 mg, DNA and RNA were co-extracted. The source material was liver tumor tissue from sampling region 2. Sample subset: tumor region T2, inferior pole. These receptors originate from a woman in her fifties or sixties with primary liver carcinoma and hepatitis B virus infection.

Notes on this clonotype: At one end, the junction sequence differs from germline, possibly due to a read error. The genes are TRBV6-1 and TRBJ2-7; no clear D gene. Germline CDR1 and CDR2: MNHNS and SASEGT. The CDR3 is made up of 13 amino acids. The CDR3 bases are TGTGCTAGCAATCTCAGGAATTTGTACGAACAGTACTTC. Translated: CASNLRNLYEQYF.

The rearrangement links TRBV7-8 to TRBJ1-2; D is possibly TRBD1 (6 bases). The CDR3 spans 13 residues. Germline CDR1 is SGHVS and CDR2 is FQNEAQ. The CDR3 region has the DNA TGTACTAGCAGCTTAGCCAGGGGTCATGGCTACACCTTC. This sequence encodes CTSSLARGHGYTF.

On this clonotype itself: Given a much more abundant clone one base away, this may be a read error. The chain carries TRBV29-1 and TRBJ2-7; perhaps TRBD2 as D (5 bases). With 7 bases removed from V and 8 bases from J, the gap between germline ends came to 15 bases. The CDR3 totals 11 residues. Per germline, CDR1 SQVTM and CDR2 ANQGSEA. This chain's CDR3 is CSATSTDKQYF. The CDR3 bases are TGCAGCGCCACTAGTACAGACAAGCAGTACTTC.

A note on this clonotype: A much larger clone lies one base from this, so it may be a read error. The CDR3 bases are TGCGCCAGCAGCCGCACCCAGGGGAGGGTCCAAGAGACCGAGTACTTC. It is translated as CASSRTQGRVQETEYF. The gene calls are TRBV5-1 and TRBJ2-5; D perhaps matches TRBD2 (7 bases). This CDR3 comprises 16 residues. The germline V gene has CDR1 SGHRS and CDR2 YFSETQ.

The CDR3 bases are TGTGCCAGCAACGGGGACAGTGCCATTTATTGCTACACCTTC. Translating gives CASNGDSAIYCYTF. This chain uses TRBV11-2 with TRBJ1-2; 7 nucleotides match TRBD1. The V and J ends lost 7 bases and 9 bases, in that order; junction bases with no gene match: 14. CDR3 length: 14 residues. The V gene's germline CDR1 is SGHAT and CDR2 FQNNGV.

Concerning this clonotype itself: The conserved final phenylalanine or tryptophan is absent from the CDR3, which likely points to a read error. The J gene is TRBJ2-1, the V gene TRBV11-2, with TRBD1 identical over 7 bases. Germline V gene sequence: CDR1 SGHAT, CDR2 FQNNGV. This CDR3 is 16 amino acids long. CDR3 nucleotide sequence: TGTGCCAGTAGCCCAGACAGGGCTCACACCTACAATGATCAGTTCTTA. Its protein is CASSPDRAHTYNDQFL.

For this clonotype: A read error may explain this, as a much larger clone is one base away. This sequence joins TRBV5-8 and TRBJ2-7, with 9 bases aligning to TRBD1. The CDR3 spans 14 residues. From germline, CDR1 is SGHTS and CDR2 YDEGEE. The CDR3 sequence is CAGSLGQGPYEQYF. CDR3 nucleotide sequence: TGTGCCGGCAGCTTGGGACAGGGTCCCTACGAGCAGTACTTC.

This clonotype is a singleton in its sample. The rearrangement links TRBV6-1 to TRBJ1-5; the D is unclear. This CDR3 comprises 16 residues. The V gene's germline CDR1 is MNHNS and CDR2 SASEGT. V was pared by 6 bases and J by 5 bases, with 20 bases between. The chain's CDR3 is CASSASTLAGDQPQHF. For the CDR3, the DNA is TGTGCCAGCAGCGCTTCGACTTTGGCCGGGGATCAGCCCCAGCATTTT.

The chain recombines TRBV19 with TRBJ1-1, with D maybe TRBD1 (5 bases). Deletions cut 7 bases from V and 3 bases from J, with 15 bases between. This CDR3 has 14 amino acids. Germline loops: CDR1 LNHDA, CDR2 SQIVND (reference sequence). CDR3 nucleotide sequence: TGTGCCAGTACAGCCCGGGGGGTGCACACTGAAGCTTTCTTT. It specifies CASTARGVHTEAFF.

In the case of this clonotype: Here the CDR3 omits its conserved ending phenylalanine or tryptophan, so a read error is the likely source. This chain uses TRBV20-1 with TRBJ2-4, with a possible D match to TRBD1 (6 bases). CDR3 length equals 15 residues. Germline CDR1 is DFQATT and CDR2 is SNEGSKA (reference sequence). Trimming pared 3 bases from V and 7 bases from J, leaving 19 bases between. CDR3 nucleotides: TGCAGTGCTAGCAGGCAGGGGACCACTAACAACATTCAGTACTTG. Protein product: CSASRQGTTNNIQYL.

Of note for this clonotype: This could be a read error, since a much larger clone is one nucleotide away. The chain is built from TRBV5-4 and TRBJ2-1; perhaps TRBD2 as D (5 bases). The germline CDR1 and CDR2 sequences are SGHNT and YYREEE (reference sequence). V shed 3 bases and J shed 14 bases, with 15 bases lying between them. This CDR3 spans 12 amino acids. CDR3 sequence reads: CASSYGAEGEFF. CDR3 nucleotides: TGTGCCAGCAGCTATGGAGCGGAAGGAGAGTTCTTC.

Comment on this clonotype: At one boundary the junction diverges from the germline segment, which might be a read error. The genes are TRBV4-1 and TRBJ1-5; 8 bases align to TRBD1. Germline V gene data show CDR1 as MGHRA and CDR2 as YSYEKL. CDR3 length equals 15 residues. CDR3 protein: CDSSQVDRVDQPQHF. As DNA, the CDR3 is TGCGACAGCAGCCAGGTGGACAGGGTGGATCAGCCCCAGCATTTT.

This clonotype was recorded a few times. The rearrangement uses TRBV7-3 and TRBJ2-5; a possible D gene is TRBD2 (6 bases). This CDR3 contains 18 residues. V was trimmed by 2 bases and J by 3 bases, leaving 22 bases between them. Germline V gene data show CDR1 as SGHTA and CDR2 as FQGTGA. In DNA form, the CDR3 reads TGTGCCAGCAGCTTAGGCCTCCTCGCGGGAAGGAGCGAAGAGACCCAGTACTTC. Translated: CASSLGLLAGRSEETQYF.

As regards this clonotype: This clone may be a read error of a much larger clone one base away. The chain combines TRBV6-1 with TRBJ1-2; unclear D gene. Germline V CDR1 and CDR2: MNHNS, SASEGT. The CDR3 runs 15 residues. This CDR3 reads CASSETIAPSYGNTF. The CDR3 DNA reads TGTGCCAGCAGTGAAACGATAGCACCCTCCTATGGCAACACCTTC.

The J gene is TRBJ1-2, the V gene TRBV7-8, with D unresolved. The V and J ends lost 4 bases and 4 bases respectively, with 13 bases between them. This CDR3 region has 14 residues. Germline assignment: CDR1 SGHVS and CDR2 FQNEAQ. The CDR3 spells CASSSRHSSYGYTF. As DNA, the CDR3 is TGTGCCAGCAGCTCTAGGCACAGTTCCTATGGCTACACCTTC.

This clonotype showed up many times. J is TRBJ1-2 and V is TRBV6-5; TRBD1 aligns across 11 bases. Germline CDR1 MNHEY, CDR2 SVGAGI. This CDR3 has 16 residues. V was pared by 5 bases and J by 0 bases, with 5 bases of the junction left unmatched. The CDR3 DNA follows: TGTGCCAGCAGTCCGGGACAGGGGGGGTCTAACTATGGCTACACCTTC. Translating gives CASSPGQGGSNYGYTF.